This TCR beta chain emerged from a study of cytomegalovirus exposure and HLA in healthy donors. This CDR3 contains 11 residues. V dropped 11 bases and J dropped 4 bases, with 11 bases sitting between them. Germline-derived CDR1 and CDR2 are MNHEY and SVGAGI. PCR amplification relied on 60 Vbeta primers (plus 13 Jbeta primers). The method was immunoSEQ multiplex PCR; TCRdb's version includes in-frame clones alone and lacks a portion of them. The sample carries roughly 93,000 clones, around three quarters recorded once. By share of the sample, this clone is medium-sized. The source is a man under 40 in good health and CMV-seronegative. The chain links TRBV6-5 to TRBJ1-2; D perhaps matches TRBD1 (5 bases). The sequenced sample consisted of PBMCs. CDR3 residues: CASGEGYGYTF. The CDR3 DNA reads TGTGCCTCGGGGGAGGGCTATGGCTACACCTTC.